One T cell receptor beta chain is described in this entry. One junction end disagrees with the germline gene, perhaps due to a read error. The sample originates from a study of esophageal squamous cell carcinoma under preoperative chemotherapy. About the research overall: Both tumor-infiltrating lymphocytes and peripheral blood T cells had their TCR repertoires profiled.

Time point specified: after preoperative PTX-NDP chemotherapy. TCRdb recomputed calls from the PCR reads with MiXCR, one row per CDR3 protein. The sample yields around 9,700 distinct CDR3 sequences, roughly 63% seen once. The CDR3 sequence is 15 residues long. Germline CDR1 and CDR2: MNHNS and SASEGT. This TCR derives from a human donor with esophageal squamous cell carcinoma. The donor label of this sample is uncertain. J is TRBJ2-5 and V is TRBV6-1; 8 nucleotides match TRBD2. The sample was gathered from a patient given preoperative chemotherapy. The DNA of the CDR3 is TGTGCCAGCAGGCCCGAAGCGGGAGTCTACAATGAGCAGTACTTT. Translated: CASRPEAGVYNEQYF.